This T cell receptor (beta chain) appears in the sequencing data of a study of neurological immune-mediated disorders. The study's findings and limits: In HTLV-1-associated myelopathy, TCR clonal expansion was greatest, whereas multiple sclerosis had the least, falling below healthy controls. Expanded clones shared no identical CDR3 amino acid sequences across subjects, which suggested private TCR-beta repertoires in all groups.

The unsorted libraries originated from 2 million PBMCs that had been stored at -80 C. At least ten counts were recorded for this clonotype. Its antigen remains unknown. Germline V lookup: CDR1 LNHNV, CDR2 YYDKDF (reference sequence). The ends were cut back, 0 bases at V and 10 bases at J, with 13 bases in the middle. This CDR3 spans 14 amino acids. The cDNA was generated through 5'RACE incorporating 10-nucleotide random UMIs. Via MiXCR, TCRdb re-called the 5' RACE reads, giving one row per CDR3 protein. This table holds approximately 46,000 distinct CDR3 sequences, about a tenth found once. V and J are TRBV15 and TRBJ2-1; D remains ambiguous. The material sequenced was PBMCs. This receptor was obtained from a man aged 70 or older with HTLV-1-associated myelopathy (HAM/TSP). DNA for the CDR3: TGTGCCACCAGCAGAGAGGTCGTTCGCAACGAGCAGTTCTTC. This sequence encodes CATSREVVRNEQFF.